One sample yielded the 11 T cell receptor beta chains listed below, sequenced in a study of a mutant IDH1 vaccine in newly diagnosed glioma. Antigens for these TCRs are unknown. The data were produced by immunoSEQ multiplex PCR, yet TCRdb's version contains in-frame clones alone and is incomplete. The sample carries over 25,000 clones, under 85% recorded once. Described time point: week 35, safety follow-up. Every vaccine dose comprised 300 ug of mutant IDH1 20-mer peptide plus topical imiquimod. The sample consisted of PBMCs, taken from a glioma patient whose treatment included an IDH1 peptide vaccine. The receptor source for this set is a young woman with glioma. Some clones in this sample may be carry-over from other donors' samples.

This sequence joins TRBV2 and TRBJ2-2; 10 nucleotides line up with TRBD2. In germline, CDR1 is SNHLY, CDR2 FYNNEI. This CDR3 is built from 14 residues. The CDR3 sequence is CVTAGTSVTGELFF. CDR3 DNA: TGTGTTACGGCGGGGACTAGCGTCACCGGGGAGCTGTTTTTT.

Only one count was recorded for this clone. The chain links TRBV2 to TRBJ1-3; D remains unclear. Germline CDR1 is SNHLY and CDR2 is FYNNEI. The CDR3 runs to 15 residues. Trimming stripped 6 bases from V and 0 bases from J, with 12 bases between. DNA for the CDR3: TGTGCCAGCAGATCAGGCGAACTCTCTGGAAACACCATATATTTT. Protein sequence: CASRSGELSGNTIYF.

The V call is TRBV10-3, the J call TRBJ2-7; 7 bases fit TRBD2. The V gene's germline CDR1 is ENHRY and CDR2 SYGVKD. The V gene end was trimmed by 9 bases and the J gene end by 3 bases; junction bases not matched to a gene: 11. The length of the CDR3 is 14 residues. DNA of the CDR3: TGTGCCATTACTCCAGCGGGGCAGATCTACGAGCAGTACTTC. Residues: CAITPAGQIYEQYF.

This clone was counted a few times. The chain couples TRBV29-1 to TRBJ1-1; D gene uncertain. V was trimmed by 1 base and J by 3 bases, leaving 9 bases between them. The CDR3 consists of 13 residues. Looked up from germline, CDR1 is SQVTM and CDR2 is ANQGSEA. In DNA, the CDR3 is TGCAGCGTTGAAGCGGGGTCTGACACTGAAGCTTTCTTT. This codes for CSVEAGSDTEAFF.

The chain is built from TRBV7-9 and TRBJ2-1, with 8 nucleotides matching TRBD2. There are 15 residues in the CDR3. The germline V gene has CDR1 SEHNR and CDR2 FQNEAQ (reference sequence). V was pared by 5 bases and J by 5 bases, with 8 bases of the junction left unmatched. The CDR3 is CASSPGLGPNNEQFF. The CDR3 nucleotides are TGTGCCAGCAGCCCGGGACTAGGGCCAAACAATGAGCAGTTCTTC. The whole variable domain, filled in from reference TRBV7-9 and TRBJ2-1, reads DTGVSQNPRHKITKRGQNVTFRCDPISEHNRLYWYRQTLGQGPEFLTYFQNEAQLEKSRLLSDRFSAERPKGSFSTLEIQRTEQGDSAMYLCASSPGLGPNNEQFFGPGTRLTVL.

The rearrangement joins TRBV25-1 to TRBJ2-7; no definite D call. From germline, CDR1 is MGHDK and CDR2 SYGVNS. This CDR3 region has 15 residues. V dropped 5 bases and J dropped 2 bases, with 16 bases sitting between them. CDR3 amino acids: CASSFRHELTYEQYF. DNA for the CDR3: TGTGCCAGCAGTTTTCGACATGAGCTTACCTACGAGCAGTACTTC.

This clone appeared a single time. The CDR3, as DNA: TGCAGCGTTGAAGGCAGTAATGAGCAGTTCTTC. This codes for CSVEGSNEQFF. The chain has TRBV29-1 and TRBJ2-1; no clear D. The CDR3 contains 11 residues. Germline V gene sequence: CDR1 SQVTM, CDR2 ANQGSEA. V lost 1 base to trimming and J lost 7 bases, with 5 bases between them.

The count of this clone is one. V is TRBV6-5 and J is TRBJ2-1; 8 bases match TRBD1. Per germline, CDR1 MNHEY and CDR2 SVGAGI. The CDR3 totals 13 residues. Trimming at V came to 4 bases and at J to 5 bases, leaving 1 base not matched to a gene. The CDR3 DNA reads as TGTGCCAGCAGTTGGGGACAGGACAATGAGCAGTTCTTC. It yields the protein CASSWGQDNEQFF.

The J gene is TRBJ2-7, the V gene TRBV15; 10 bases line up with TRBD2. J was trimmed by 3 bases and V by 0 bases; bases with no gene match: 2. The CDR3 is 15 amino acids. Germline V gives CDR1 LNHNV, CDR2 YYDKDF (reference sequence). The CDR3 nucleotides are TGTGCCACCAGCAGAGAAACTAGCGGGATCTACGAGCAGTACTTC. Translation: CATSRETSGIYEQYF.

The genes are TRBV4-1 and TRBJ2-7, with D maybe TRBD1 (5 bases). The CDR3 has 13 residues. Per germline, CDR1 MGHRA and CDR2 YSYEKL. V dropped 2 bases and J dropped 4 bases, with 9 bases sitting between them. CDR3 nucleotide sequence: TGCGCCAGCAGCCAACAACAGGAGTACGAGCAGTACTTC. Residues: CASSQQQEYEQYF.

This chain connects TRBV25-1 to TRBJ1-5; the D gene is possibly TRBD1 (5 bases). Trimming left V 6 bases short and J 1 base short, with 16 bases between. This CDR3 is built from 16 residues. The germline V gene encodes CDR1 MGHDK and CDR2 SYGVNS. The chain's CDR3 is CASSSPGDGSNQPQHF. Written as DNA, the CDR3 is TGTGCCAGCAGCTCCCCGGGGGATGGAAGCAATCAGCCCCAGCATTTT.